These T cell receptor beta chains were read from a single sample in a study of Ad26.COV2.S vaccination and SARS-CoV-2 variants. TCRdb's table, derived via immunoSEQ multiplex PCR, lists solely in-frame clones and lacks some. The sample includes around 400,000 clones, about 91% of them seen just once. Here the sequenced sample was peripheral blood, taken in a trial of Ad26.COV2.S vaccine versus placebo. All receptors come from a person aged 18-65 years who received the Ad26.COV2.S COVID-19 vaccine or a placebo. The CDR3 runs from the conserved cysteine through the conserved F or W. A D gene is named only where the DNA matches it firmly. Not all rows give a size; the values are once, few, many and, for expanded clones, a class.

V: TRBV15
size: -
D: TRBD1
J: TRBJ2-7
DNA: TGTGCCACCAGCAGACCTGGGACAGCTTACGAGCAGTACTTC
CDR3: CATSRPGTAYEQYF

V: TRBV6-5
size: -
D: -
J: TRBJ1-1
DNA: TGTGCCAGCAGTTACTCGACCAGGGCGAACACTGAAGCTTTCTTT
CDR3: CASSYSTRANTEAFF

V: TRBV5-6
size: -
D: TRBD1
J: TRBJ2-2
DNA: TGTGCCAGCAGGCCCGGGACAGGGGGCTGGCTGTGGGGCACCGGGGAGCTGTTTTTT
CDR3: CASRPGTGGWLWGTGELFF

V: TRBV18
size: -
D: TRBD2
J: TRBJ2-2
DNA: TGTGCCAGCTCACCACCGAGCGGGAGAGGGACCGGGGAGCTGTTTTTT
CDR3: CASSPPSGRGTGELFF

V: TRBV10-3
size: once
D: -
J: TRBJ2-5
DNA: TGTGCCATCGCCTACGGGAATCAAGAGACCCAGTACTTC
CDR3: CAIAYGNQETQYF

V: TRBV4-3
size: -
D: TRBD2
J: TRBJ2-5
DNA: TGCGCCAGCGGGAGGGCGGCGGGAGGTTGGGAGACCCAGTACTTC
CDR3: CASGRAAGGWETQYF

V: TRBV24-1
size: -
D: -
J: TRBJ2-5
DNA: TGTGCCACCAGTGATCCGGGACGGGGAGAGACCCAGTACTTC
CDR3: CATSDPGRGETQYF

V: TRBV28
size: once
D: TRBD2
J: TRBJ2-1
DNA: TGTGCCAGCAGTGGTTTAGCGGGAGTTGGGAAGGAGCATGAGCAGTTCTTC
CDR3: CASSGLAGVGKEHEQFF

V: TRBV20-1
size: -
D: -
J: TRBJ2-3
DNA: TGCAGTGCTTTCAAAGATACGCAGTATTTT
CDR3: CSAFKDTQYF

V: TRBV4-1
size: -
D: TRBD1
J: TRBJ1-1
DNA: TGCGCCAGCAGCCCCCCTCCGCGACAGGGGTGGACTGAAGCTTTCTTT
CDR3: CASSPPPRQGWTEAFF

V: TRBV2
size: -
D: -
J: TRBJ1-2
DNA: TGTGCCAGCAACCGACAGATCACTAACTATGGCTACACCTTC
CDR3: CASNRQITNYGYTF

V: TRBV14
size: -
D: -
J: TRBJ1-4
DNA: TGTGCCAGCAGCCAAGAATTCGTGGACAGTAATGAAAAACTGTTTTTT
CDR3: CASSQEFVDSNEKLFF

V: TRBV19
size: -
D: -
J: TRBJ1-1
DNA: TGTGCCAGTAGTCTATTAGGGAGTCACGGGCGGACTGAAGCTTTCTTT
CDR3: CASSLLGSHGRTEAFF

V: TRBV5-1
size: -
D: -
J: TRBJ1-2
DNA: TGCGCCAGCAGCTTGGCAGGGAATTCCTATGGCTACACCTTC
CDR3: CASSLAGNSYGYTF

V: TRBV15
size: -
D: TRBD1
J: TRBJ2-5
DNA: TGTGCCACCAGCAGGGGGGACAGGGGTACGCGTGAGACCCAGTACTTC
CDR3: CATSRGDRGTRETQYF

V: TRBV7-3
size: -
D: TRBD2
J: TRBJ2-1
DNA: TGTGCCAGCAGCTTAGGGTCCGGGACTAGCGGTCGTGAGCAGTTCTTC
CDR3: CASSLGSGTSGREQFF

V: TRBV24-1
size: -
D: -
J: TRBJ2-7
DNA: TGTGCCACCGCGGATGGTTTGGAGTACGAGCAGTACTTC
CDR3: CATADGLEYEQYF

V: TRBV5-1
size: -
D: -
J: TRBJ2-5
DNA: TGCGCCAGCAGCTTGGAGTACCGGCAAGAGACCCAGTACTTC
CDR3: CASSLEYRQETQYF

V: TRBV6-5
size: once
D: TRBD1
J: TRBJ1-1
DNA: TGTGCCAGCAGTAGGGACAGGGGGCGAGGCACTGAAGCTTTCTTT
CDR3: CASSRDRGRGTEAFF

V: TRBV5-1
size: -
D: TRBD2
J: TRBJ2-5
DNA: TGCGCCAGCAGCGCACCTAGCGGGAGAGTTATGGAGACCCAGTACTTC
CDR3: CASSAPSGRVMETQYF

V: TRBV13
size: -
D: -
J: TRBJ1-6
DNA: TGTGCCAGCAGCTTAGCCCAGGGAGAGTCCTATAATTCACCCCTCCACTTT
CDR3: CASSLAQGESYNSPLHF

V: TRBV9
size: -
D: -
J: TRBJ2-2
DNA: TGTGCCAGCAGCGCTTTACAGGGTGGCACCGGGGAGCTGTTTTTT
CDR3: CASSALQGGTGELFF

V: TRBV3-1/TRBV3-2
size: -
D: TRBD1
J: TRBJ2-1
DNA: TGTGCCAGCAGCCATCACAGGGGGCTTGAGGACAATGAGCAGTTCTTC
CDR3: CASSHHRGLEDNEQFF

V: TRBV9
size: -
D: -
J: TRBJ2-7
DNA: TGTGCCAGCAGCGTAGACACGGGGGATGAGGAGCAGTACTTC
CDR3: CASSVDTGDEEQYF

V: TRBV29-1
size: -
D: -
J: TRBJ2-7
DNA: TGCAGCGTTGGAGACAGCAGCTACGAGCAGTACTTC
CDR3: CSVGDSSYEQYF

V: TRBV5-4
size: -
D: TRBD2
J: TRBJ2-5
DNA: TGTGCCAGCAGGGGTAGCGGGTTGGCGGAGACCCAGTACTTC
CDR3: CASRGSGLAETQYF

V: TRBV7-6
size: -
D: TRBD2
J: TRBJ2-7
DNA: TGTGCCAGCAGCTTAGTCGGACTAGGGGCCAGCGAGCAGTACTTC
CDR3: CASSLVGLGASEQYF

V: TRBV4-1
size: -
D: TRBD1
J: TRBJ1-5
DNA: TGCGCCAGCAGCCGATCGACAGGGGTTGGCAATCAGCCCCAGCATTTT
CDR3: CASSRSTGVGNQPQHF

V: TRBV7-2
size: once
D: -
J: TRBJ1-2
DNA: TGTGCCAGCAGCTTAGGTCAAGCTAACTATGGCTACACCTTC
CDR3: CASSLGQANYGYTF

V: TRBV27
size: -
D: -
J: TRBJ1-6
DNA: TGTGCCAGCCAGGGTGCCTATAATTCACCCCTCCACTTT
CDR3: CASQGAYNSPLHF

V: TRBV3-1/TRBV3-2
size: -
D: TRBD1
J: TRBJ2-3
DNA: TGTGCCAGCAGCCAGTTCCTTGGGACAGGGGCGGATACGCAGTATTTT
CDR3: CASSQFLGTGADTQYF

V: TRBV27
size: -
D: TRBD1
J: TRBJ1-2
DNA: TGTGCCAGCAGTTCATCGACAGGGCGCTATGGCTACACCTTC
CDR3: CASSSSTGRYGYTF

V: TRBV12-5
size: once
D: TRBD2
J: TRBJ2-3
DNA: TGTGCTAGTGTTCCTGGACTAGCGGGAGGCCGCCCAGATACGCAGTATTTT
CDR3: CASVPGLAGGRPDTQYF

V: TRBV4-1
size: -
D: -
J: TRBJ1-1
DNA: TGCGCCAGCAGCCAAGATTGGCCGGACAACACTGAAGCTTTCTTT
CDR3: CASSQDWPDNTEAFF

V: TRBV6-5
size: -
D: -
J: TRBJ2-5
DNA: TGTGCCAGCTCAGGGAGCCAAGAGACCCAGTACTTC
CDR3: CASSGSQETQYF

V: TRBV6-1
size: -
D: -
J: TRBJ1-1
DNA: TGTGCCAGCAGTGAAGCGTCGTTTACTGAAGCTTTCTTT
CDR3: CASSEASFTEAFF

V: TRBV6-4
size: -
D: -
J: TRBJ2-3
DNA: TGTGCCAGCAGTGCCCACAGCACAGATACGCAGTATTTT
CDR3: CASSAHSTDTQYF

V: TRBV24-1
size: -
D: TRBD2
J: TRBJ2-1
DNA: TGTGCCACCAGTGATTTGGACTTTAGCGGGACCTACAATGAGCAGTTCTTC
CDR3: CATSDLDFSGTYNEQFF

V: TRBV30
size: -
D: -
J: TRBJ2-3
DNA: TGTGCCGAGGGGTCGGATACGCAGTATTTT
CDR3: CAEGSDTQYF

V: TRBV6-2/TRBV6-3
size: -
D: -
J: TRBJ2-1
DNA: TGTGCCAGCAGTTACATGGCCGTCCGGGATACCAATGAGCAGTTCTTC
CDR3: CASSYMAVRDTNEQFF

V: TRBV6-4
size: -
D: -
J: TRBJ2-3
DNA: TGTGCCAGCAGTAAGACCGGGGACACAGATACGCAGTATTTT
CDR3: CASSKTGDTDTQYF

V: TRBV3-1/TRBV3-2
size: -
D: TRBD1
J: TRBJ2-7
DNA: TGTGCCAGCAGCCAAGTTCAGGGGGCCGGAGAGCAGTACTTC
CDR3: CASSQVQGAGEQYF

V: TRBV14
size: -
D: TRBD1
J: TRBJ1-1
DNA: TGTGCCAGCAGCCGTCGGACAGGGAGGGGCACTGAAGCTTTCTTT
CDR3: CASSRRTGRGTEAFF

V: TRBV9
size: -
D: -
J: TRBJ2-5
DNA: TGTGCCAGCAGCCCAGTCCCCGGCCTAACTTATGGAGAGACCCAGTACTTC
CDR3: CASSPVPGLTYGETQYF

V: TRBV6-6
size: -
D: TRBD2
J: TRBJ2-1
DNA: TGTGCCAGCAGGGGGCGGGAGAGGGTGGATGAGCAGTTCTTC
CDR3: CASRGRERVDEQFF

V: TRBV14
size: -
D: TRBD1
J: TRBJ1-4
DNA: TGTGCCAGCAGCCAAAAGGACAGGCGGGAAAAACTGTTTTTT
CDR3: CASSQKDRREKLFF

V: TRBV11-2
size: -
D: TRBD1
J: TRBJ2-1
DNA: TGTGCCAGCAGCTCGTACAGGGGGAATGAGCAGTTCTTC
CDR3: CASSSYRGNEQFF

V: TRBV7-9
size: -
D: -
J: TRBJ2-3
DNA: TGTGCCAGCAGCTTAGTAGGCGTAGCGACAGATACGCAGTATTTT
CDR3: CASSLVGVATDTQYF

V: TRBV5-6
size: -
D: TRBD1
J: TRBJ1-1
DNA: TGTGCCAGCAGCTTGGCCGGACAGGGTGGGGCTTTCTTT
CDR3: CASSLAGQGGAFF

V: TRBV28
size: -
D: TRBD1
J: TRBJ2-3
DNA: TGTGCCAGCAGTCAGGGACAGAGCACAGATACGCAGTATTTT
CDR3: CASSQGQSTDTQYF

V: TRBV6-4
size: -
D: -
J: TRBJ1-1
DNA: TGTGCCAGCAGTGAAGGATCCGAGGGAACTGAAGCTTTCTTT
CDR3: CASSEGSEGTEAFF

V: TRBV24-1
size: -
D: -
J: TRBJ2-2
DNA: TGTGCCACCAGTGATTACGGGCAGCAGAGTGGCCACGGGGAGCTGTTTTTT
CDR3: CATSDYGQQSGHGELFF

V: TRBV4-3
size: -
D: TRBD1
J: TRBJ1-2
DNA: TGCGCCAGCAGCCACTCCAACAGGGGCGGCTATGGCTACACCTTC
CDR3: CASSHSNRGGYGYTF

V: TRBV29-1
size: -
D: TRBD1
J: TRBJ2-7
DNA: TGCAGCGTTGAAAGGGACAGCCTCGAGCAGTACTTC
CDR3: CSVERDSLEQYF

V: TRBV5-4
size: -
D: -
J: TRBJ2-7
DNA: TGTGCCAGCAGCTTGGGACCTACAGGTTCCTACGAGCAGTACTTC
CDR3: CASSLGPTGSYEQYF

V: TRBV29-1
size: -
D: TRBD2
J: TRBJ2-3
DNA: TGCAGCGTTGGAACTAGCGGGAGGGCGACAGATACGCAGTATTTT
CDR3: CSVGTSGRATDTQYF

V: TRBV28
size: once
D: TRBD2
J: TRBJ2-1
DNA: TGTGCCAGCAGTTCCTCGACTAGCGGGAGGGTGAATGAGCAGTTCTTC
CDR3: CASSSSTSGRVNEQFF

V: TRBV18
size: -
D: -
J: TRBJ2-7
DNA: TGTGCCAGCTCAGTAGGGGTGGTAGGTAAGAACGAGCAGTACTTC
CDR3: CASSVGVVGKNEQYF

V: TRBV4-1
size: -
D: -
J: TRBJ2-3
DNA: TGCGCCAGCAGCCAAGATAATGCGGATACGCAGTATTTT
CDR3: CASSQDNADTQYF